Listed below are T cell receptor beta chains from one sample, sequenced in a study of T cells in Graves' hyperthyroidism and ophthalmopathy. MiXCR, run by TCRdb on the multiplex PCR reads, gives a single entry per CDR3 protein. The sample contains fewer than 400,000 distinct CDR3 sequences, over 11% of which appear only once. The sample consisted of blood. The receptors originated from a middle-aged man with Graves' ophthalmopathy. Each CDR3 is given with its conserved first and last residue. D genes are given only for firm matches. Where a row states a size, it is once, few, many or the class of an expanded clone; other rows omit it.

clone size	V gene	J gene	D gene	CDR3 protein	CDR3 DNA
many	TRBV13	TRBJ2-7	TRBD2	CASSRASGYYEQYF	TGTGCCAGCAGCAGGGCTAGCGGATACTACGAGCAGTACTTC
many	TRBV3-1	TRBJ1-2	NA	CASSQVTSGYTF	TGTGCCAGCAGCCAAGTAACGAGTGGCTACACCTTC
few	TRBV9	TRBJ2-6	NA	CASSVAGSGANVLTF	TGTGCCAGCAGCGTAGCAGGCTCCGGGGCCAACGTCCTGACTTTC
NA	TRBV5-5	TRBJ2-1	TRBD1	CASSRDRGPGRKFF	TGTGCCAGCAGCCGGGACAGGGGTCCGGGCCGCAAGTTCTTC
NA	TRBV19	TRBJ2-7	TRBD1	CASSSRDRISYEQYF	TGTGCCAGTAGTAGCCGGGACAGGATCTCCTACGAGCAGTACTTC
many	TRBV5-6	TRBJ1-1	NA	CASSKEVGVGIAFF	TGTGCCAGCAGCAAGGAGGTCGGGGTTGGGATAGCTTTCTTT
many	TRBV30	TRBJ1-4	NA	CAWSKGINEKLFF	TGTGCCTGGAGTAAGGGGATTAATGAAAAACTGTTTTTT
many	TRBV20-1	TRBJ2-7	TRBD2	CSARGLGLAGGYEQYF	TGCAGTGCTAGGGGTTTGGGACTAGCGGGAGGTTACGAGCAGTACTTC
few	TRBV6-1	TRBJ2-3	NA	CASSHRDSTDTQYF	TGTGCCAGCAGCCACAGGGATAGCACAGATACGCAGTATTTT
NA	TRBV6-9	TRBJ2-1	TRBD1	CASSYIPGTGYNEQFF	TGTGCCAGCAGTTACATTCCCGGGACAGGGTACAATGAGCAGTTCTTC
NA	TRBV5-8	TRBJ2-1	NA	CASSLEMVRAVNEQFF	TGTGCCAGCAGCTTGGAAATGGTTCGCGCTGTCAATGAGCAGTTCTTC
many	TRBV27	TRBJ2-1	NA	CASSLYASYNEQFF	TGTGCCAGCAGTTTATATGCTAGCTACAATGAGCAGTTCTTC
NA	TRBV29-1	TRBJ1-4	TRBD1	CSVRQGVEEKLFF	TGCAGCGTTCGACAGGGCGTTGAGGAAAAACTGTTTTTT
NA	TRBV28	TRBJ1-2	NA	CASRAIESYGYTF	TGTGCCAGCAGGGCTATCGAGTCCTATGGCTACACCTTC
many	TRBV3-1	TRBJ2-5	TRBD2	CASSRWGLAGGGETQYF	TGTGCCAGCAGCCGTTGGGGACTAGCGGGAGGAGGGGAGACCCAGTACTTC
many	TRBV6-1	TRBJ1-2	NA	CASSTYRVYGYTF	TGTGCCAGCAGTACTTACAGGGTGTATGGCTACACCTTC
few	TRBV5-1	TRBJ2-7	NA	CASSSVPDRPYEQYF	TGCGCCAGCAGCTCCGTCCCCGACAGGCCCTACGAGCAGTACTTC
NA	TRBV4-1	TRBJ1-1	NA	CASSQEGGFTEAFF	TGCGCCAGCAGCCAAGAGGGCGGCTTCACTGAAGCTTTCTTT
NA	TRBV12-3/TRBV12-4	TRBJ1-1	NA	CASSPFPGTNTEAFF	TGTGCCAGCAGCCCCTTCCCGGGAACGAACACTGAAGCTTTCTTT
NA	TRBV2	TRBJ1-1	TRBD1	CASGERWEQGGKSTEAFF	TGTGCCAGCGGTGAAAGGTGGGAACAGGGGGGGAAGAGCACTGAAGCTTTCTTT
few	TRBV12-3/TRBV12-4	TRBJ1-3	NA	CASSLDESSGNTIYF	TGTGCCAGCAGTTTGGATGAGAGCTCTGGAAACACCATATATTTT
few	TRBV5-6	TRBJ2-1	TRBD1	CASSVLQGAGFNEQFF	TGTGCCAGCAGCGTTTTGCAGGGGGCAGGTTTTAATGAGCAGTTCTTC
NA	TRBV3-1	TRBJ2-3	NA	CASSQETPDTQYF	TGTGCCAGCAGCCAAGAGACACCAGATACGCAGTATTTT
NA	TRBV10-3	TRBJ2-7	TRBD1	CAIRTGGYEQYF	TGTGCCATCAGGACAGGGGGCTACGAGCAGTACTTC
many	TRBV20-1	TRBJ2-3	TRBD2	CSAELAGPDTQYF	TGCAGTGCTGAACTAGCGGGTCCAGATACGCAGTATTTT
NA	TRBV20-1	TRBJ2-3	NA	CSAEWETDTQYF	TGCAGTGCGGAGTGGGAGACAGATACGCAGTATTTT
many	TRBV5-1	TRBJ2-3	NA	CASSLEGGILNTQYF	TGCGCCAGCAGCTTGGAAGGGGGAATCTTGAATACGCAGTATTTT
many	TRBV12-3/TRBV12-4	TRBJ2-7	TRBD2	CASSRGGGGEQYF	TGTGCCAGCAGCCGGGGGGGCGGCGGCGAGCAGTACTTC
NA	TRBV15	TRBJ1-4	NA	CATSRAGAFEKLFF	TGTGCCACCAGCAGAGCGGGGGCTTTTGAAAAACTGTTTTTT
few	TRBV27	TRBJ2-2	NA	CASRNRNTGELFF	TGTGCCAGCAGGAATAGAAACACCGGGGAGCTGTTTTTT
NA	TRBV6-2/TRBV6-3	TRBJ2-1	NA	CASKTTEAEQFF	TGTGCCAGCAAGACGACAGAGGCTGAGCAGTTCTTC
NA	TRBV29-1	TRBJ2-1	TRBD2	CSAPPQLAGGQDLNNEQFF	TGCAGCGCCCCACCGCAGTTAGCGGGAGGCCAGGACTTAAACAATGAGCAGTTCTTC
NA	TRBV7-2	TRBJ2-4	NA	CASSLVGAVNIQYF	TGTGCCAGCAGCTTAGTCGGGGCTGTAAACATTCAGTACTTC